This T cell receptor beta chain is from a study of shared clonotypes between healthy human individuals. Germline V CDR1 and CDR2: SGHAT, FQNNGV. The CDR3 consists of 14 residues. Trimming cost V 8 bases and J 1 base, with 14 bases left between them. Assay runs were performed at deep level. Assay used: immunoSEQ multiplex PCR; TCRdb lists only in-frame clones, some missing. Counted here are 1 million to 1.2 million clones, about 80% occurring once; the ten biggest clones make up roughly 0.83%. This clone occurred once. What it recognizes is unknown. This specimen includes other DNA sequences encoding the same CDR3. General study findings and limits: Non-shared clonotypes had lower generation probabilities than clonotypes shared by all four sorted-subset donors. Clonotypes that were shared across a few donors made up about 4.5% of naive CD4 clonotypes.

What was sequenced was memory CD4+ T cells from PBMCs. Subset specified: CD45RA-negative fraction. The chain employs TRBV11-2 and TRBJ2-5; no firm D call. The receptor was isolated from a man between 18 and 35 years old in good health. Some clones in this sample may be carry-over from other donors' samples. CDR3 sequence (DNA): TGTGCCAGCTCGCCCCGGCAGGTCCAAGAGACCCAGTACTTC. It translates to CASSPRQVQETQYF.